A single sample is the source of the 5 T cell receptor beta chains below, sequenced in a study of CD8 T cells in ankylosing spondylitis. Findings and limits, study-wide: It appeared that ankylosing spondylitis blood was characterized by a TCR beta motif of several highly homologous variants.

No cognate antigen is known for these TCRs. MiXCR, run by TCRdb on the 5' RACE reads, gives a single entry per CDR3 protein. Found here are about 540,000 distinct CDR3 sequences, roughly 12% of them singletons; the top ten hold approximately 6.2%. Sequencing used blood, either unsorted or a sorted T cell fraction (not recorded which). The receptors shown here come from a male donor with ankylosing spondylitis.

The table lists this clonotype with a few counts. The rearrangement uses TRBV20-1 and TRBJ2-1, with a possible D match to TRBD1 (6 bases). The CDR3 totals 12 residues. The ends were cut back, 3 bases at V and 6 bases at J, with 9 bases in the middle. Germline values: CDR1 DFQATT, CDR2 SNEGSKA (reference sequence). CDR3 in amino acids: CSARGQFNEQFF. In DNA, the CDR3 is TGCAGTGCTAGGGGACAATTCAATGAGCAGTTCTTC.

This clonotype was seen a handful of times. The V and J genes are TRBV19 and TRBJ2-7; D is unclear. V dropped 3 bases and J dropped 4 bases, with 10 bases sitting between them. The CDR3 length is 13 residues. Germline assignment: CDR1 LNHDA and CDR2 SQIVND (reference sequence). The CDR3 is CASSMAIDYEQYV. CDR3 in DNA: TGTGCCAGTAGTATGGCGATTGATTACGAGCAGTACGTC.

The V and J genes are TRBV30 and TRBJ2-1; 10 nucleotides match TRBD2. The ends lost 3 bases at V and 5 bases at J; junction bases unmatched: 7. The germline V gene has CDR1 GTSNPN and CDR2 SVGIG (reference sequence). This CDR3 comprises 15 residues. The CDR3 here is CAWSLGLAAHNEQFF. CDR3 coding DNA: TGTGCCTGGAGCCTCGGACTAGCGGCCCACAATGAGCAGTTCTTC.

This rearrangement joins TRBV7-9 to TRBJ2-5; 12 positions match TRBD2. Germline V gene data show CDR1 as SEHNR and CDR2 as FQNEAQ (reference sequence). V was pared by 1 base and J by 1 base, with 4 bases of the junction left unmatched. The CDR3 length is 17 residues. The CDR3 region has the DNA TGTGCCAGCAGCTTAGTATGGACTAGCGGGGTCCAAGAGACCCAGTACTTC. Its translation: CASSLVWTSGVQETQYF.

In regard to this clonotype: One end of the junction is discordant with germline, which a read error may explain. The V and J genes are TRBV11-2 and TRBJ2-1, with D unresolved. The CDR3 is made up of 14 amino acids. Germline CDR1 and CDR2: SGHAT and FQNNGV. Written as DNA, the CDR3 is TGTGCCAGCGGCTTAGATTTTCTGGGGAACCAGCAGTTCTTC. Translation gives CASGLDFLGNQQFF.